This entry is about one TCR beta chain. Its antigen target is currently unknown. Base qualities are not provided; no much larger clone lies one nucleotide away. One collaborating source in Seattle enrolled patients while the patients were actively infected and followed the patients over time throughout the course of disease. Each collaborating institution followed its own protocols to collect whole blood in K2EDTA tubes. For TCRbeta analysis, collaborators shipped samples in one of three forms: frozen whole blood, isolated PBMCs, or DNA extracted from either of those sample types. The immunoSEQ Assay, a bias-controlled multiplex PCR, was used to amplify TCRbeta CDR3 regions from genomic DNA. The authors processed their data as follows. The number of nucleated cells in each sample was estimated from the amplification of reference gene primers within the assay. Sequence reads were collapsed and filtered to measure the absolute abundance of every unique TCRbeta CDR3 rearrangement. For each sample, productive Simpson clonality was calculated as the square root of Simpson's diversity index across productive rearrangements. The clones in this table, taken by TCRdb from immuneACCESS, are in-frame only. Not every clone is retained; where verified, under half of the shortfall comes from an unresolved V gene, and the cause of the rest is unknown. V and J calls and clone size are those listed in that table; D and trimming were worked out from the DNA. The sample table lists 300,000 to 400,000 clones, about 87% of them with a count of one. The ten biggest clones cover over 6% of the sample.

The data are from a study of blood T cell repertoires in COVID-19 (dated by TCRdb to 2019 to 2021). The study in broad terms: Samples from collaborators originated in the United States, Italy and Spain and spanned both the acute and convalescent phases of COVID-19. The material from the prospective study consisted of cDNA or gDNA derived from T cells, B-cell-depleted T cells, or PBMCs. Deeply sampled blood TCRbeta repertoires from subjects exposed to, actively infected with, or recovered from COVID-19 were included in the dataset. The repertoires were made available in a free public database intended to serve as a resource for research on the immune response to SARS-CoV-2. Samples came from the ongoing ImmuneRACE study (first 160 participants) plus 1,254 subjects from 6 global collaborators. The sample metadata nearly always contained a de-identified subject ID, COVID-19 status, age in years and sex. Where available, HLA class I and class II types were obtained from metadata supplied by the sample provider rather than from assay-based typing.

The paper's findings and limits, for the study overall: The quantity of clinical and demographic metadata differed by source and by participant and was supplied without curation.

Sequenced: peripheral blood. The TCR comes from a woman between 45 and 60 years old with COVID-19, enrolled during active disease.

CDR3 reads: CASSSYSNQPQHF. At the DNA level, the sequence is TGTGCCAGCAGCTCCTATAGCAATCAGCCCCAGCATTTT. The sequence is built from TRBV5-6 and TRBJ1-5, with an unclear D gene assignment. The trim is 3 bases for V and 0 bases for J, with a gap of 4 bases between the germline ends. Including cysteine and phenylalanine, the CDR3 has 13 amino acids. Kept here is only the CDR3 DNA, which spans 39 bases and is read in frame from base 1. The germline V gene gives CDR1 as SGHDT and CDR2 as YYEEEE.